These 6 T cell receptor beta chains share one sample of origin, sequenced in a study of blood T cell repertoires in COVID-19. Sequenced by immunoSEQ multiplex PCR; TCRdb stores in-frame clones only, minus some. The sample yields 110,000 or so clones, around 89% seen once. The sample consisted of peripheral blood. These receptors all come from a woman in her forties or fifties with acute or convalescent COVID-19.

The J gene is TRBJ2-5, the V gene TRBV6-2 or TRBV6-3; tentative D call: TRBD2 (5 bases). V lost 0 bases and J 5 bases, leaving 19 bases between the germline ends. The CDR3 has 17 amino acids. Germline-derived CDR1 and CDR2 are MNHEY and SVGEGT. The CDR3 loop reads CASSYSSAGQGRETQYF. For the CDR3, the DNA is TGTGCCAGCAGTTACTCGTCCGCGGGCCAAGGGCGGGAGACCCAGTACTTC.

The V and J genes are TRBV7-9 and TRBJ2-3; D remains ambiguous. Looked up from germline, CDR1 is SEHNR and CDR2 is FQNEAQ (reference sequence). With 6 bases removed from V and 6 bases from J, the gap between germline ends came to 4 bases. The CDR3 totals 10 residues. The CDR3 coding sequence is TGTGCCAGCAGGCGGGATACGCAGTATTTT. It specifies CASRRDTQYF.

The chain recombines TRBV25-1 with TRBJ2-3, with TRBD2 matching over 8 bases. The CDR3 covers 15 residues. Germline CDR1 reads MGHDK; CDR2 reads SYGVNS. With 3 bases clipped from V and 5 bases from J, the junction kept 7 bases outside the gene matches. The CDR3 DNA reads TGTGCCAGCAGTGAGAGGGGACTAGAGGGAGATACGCAGTATTTT. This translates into CASSERGLEGDTQYF.

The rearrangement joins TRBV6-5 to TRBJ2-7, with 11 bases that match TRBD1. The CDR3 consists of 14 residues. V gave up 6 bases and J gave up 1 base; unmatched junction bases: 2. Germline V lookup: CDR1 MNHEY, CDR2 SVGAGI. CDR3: CASRRDRGSYEQYF. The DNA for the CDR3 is TGTGCCAGCAGGAGGGACAGGGGGTCCTACGAGCAGTACTTC.

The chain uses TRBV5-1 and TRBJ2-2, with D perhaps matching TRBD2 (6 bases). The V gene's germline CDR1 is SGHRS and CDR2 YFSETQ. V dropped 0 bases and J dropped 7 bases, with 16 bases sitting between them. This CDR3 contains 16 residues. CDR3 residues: CASSLGLVWDSGELFF. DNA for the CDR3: TGCGCCAGCAGCTTGGGACTAGTATGGGATAGCGGGGAGCTGTTTTTT.

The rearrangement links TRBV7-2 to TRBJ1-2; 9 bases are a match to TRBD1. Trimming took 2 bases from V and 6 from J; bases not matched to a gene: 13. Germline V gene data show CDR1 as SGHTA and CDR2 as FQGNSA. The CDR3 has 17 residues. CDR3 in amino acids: CASSLPPGQGHLDGYTF. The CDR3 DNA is TGTGCCAGCAGCTTACCTCCCGGACAGGGGCACTTGGATGGCTACACCTTC.